The present T cell receptor beta chain was sequenced within a study of blood T cell repertoires in COVID-19. This clone was detected once. TCRdb's table, derived via immunoSEQ multiplex PCR, lists solely in-frame clones and lacks some. The data show about 85,000 clones, roughly 84% seen once. CDR1 is SGHDT, CDR2 YYEEEE, per germline. The CDR3 spans 14 residues. Unmatched junction bases numbered 3, after V lost 3 bases and J lost 4 bases. Material: peripheral blood. The chain has TRBV5-6 and TRBJ2-7, with 11 bases aligning to TRBD1. The sequence derives from a man aged 60-69 years with acute or convalescent COVID-19. The CDR3 nucleotides are TGTGCCAGCAGCTCTGGACAGGGGGCTTACGAGCAGTACTTC. It translates to CASSSGQGAYEQYF.